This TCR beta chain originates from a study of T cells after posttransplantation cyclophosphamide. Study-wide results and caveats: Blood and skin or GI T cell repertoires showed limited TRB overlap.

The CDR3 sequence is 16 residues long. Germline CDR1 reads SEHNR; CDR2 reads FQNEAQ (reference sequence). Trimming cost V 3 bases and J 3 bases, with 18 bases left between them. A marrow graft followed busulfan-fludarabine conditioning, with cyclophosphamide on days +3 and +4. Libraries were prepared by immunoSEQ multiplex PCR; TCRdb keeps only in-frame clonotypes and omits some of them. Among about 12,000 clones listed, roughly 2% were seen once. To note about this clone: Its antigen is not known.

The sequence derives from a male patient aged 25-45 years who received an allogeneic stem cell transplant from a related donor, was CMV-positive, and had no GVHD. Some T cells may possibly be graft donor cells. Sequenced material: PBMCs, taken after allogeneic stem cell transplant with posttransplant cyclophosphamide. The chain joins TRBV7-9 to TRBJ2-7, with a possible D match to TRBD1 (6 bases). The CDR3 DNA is TGTGCCAGCAGCTTCCAGGGGCAGGTGTCTCGCTACGAGCAGTACTTC. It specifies CASSFQGQVSRYEQYF.